A single sample gave rise to the 7 T cell receptor beta chains below, sequenced in a study of control samples from healthy donors and cancer patients. The repertoire was sequenced with immunoSEQ multiplex PCR; TCRdb's copy has only in-frame clones and lacks some. Of 98,000 or so clones in the sample, less than 90% were seen once. The sequenced material came from blood. Receptors were obtained from an older woman in good health.

The chain joins TRBV28 to TRBJ2-2; 10 bases fit TRBD2. CDR3 length equals 18 residues. V gave up 3 bases and J gave up 7 bases; unmatched junction bases: 14. Germline assignment: CDR1 MDHEN and CDR2 SYDVKM. The CDR3 coding sequence is TGTGCCAGCAGTTTTTTCACATTAGCGGGAGGTTCGGGCGGGGAGCTGTTTTTT. This codes for CASSFFTLAGGSGGELFF.

This chain uses TRBV18 with TRBJ2-7; the match to TRBD2 covers 7 bases. CDR3 size: 15 residues. V lost 6 bases and J lost 2; bases outside the gene matches: 10. The germline gives CDR1 KGHSH, CDR2 LQKENI. CDR3 protein: CASSPSGGRPYEQYF. CDR3 nucleotide sequence: TGTGCCAGCTCCCCCTCGGGCGGGAGACCCTACGAGCAGTACTTC.

The chain carries TRBV30 and TRBJ1-3, with TRBD1 matching over 9 bases. Germline trimming cut 2 bases from V and 3 bases from J; bases unmatched to any gene: 8. The CDR3 contains 16 residues. Germline CDR1 GTSNPN, CDR2 SVGIG (reference sequence). The CDR3 region has the DNA TGTGCCTGGAGTTCTCCTGGGACAGGGTTTGGAAACACCATATATTTT. Amino acid sequence: CAWSSPGTGFGNTIYF.

This rearrangement joins TRBV5-6 to TRBJ1-1; TRBD1 agrees at 10 bases. Unmatched junction bases numbered 12, after V lost 3 bases and J lost 10 bases. CDR1 SGHDT and CDR2 YYEEEE come from the germline V gene. The CDR3 has 15 amino acids. This CDR3 reads CASSSPPGQGRRAFF. The CDR3 region has the DNA TGTGCCAGCAGCTCTCCCCCGGGACAGGGGAGGAGAGCTTTCTTT.

The chain joins TRBV15 to TRBJ2-1; 8 nucleotides line up with TRBD1. This CDR3 region has 14 residues. V shed 0 bases, J shed 10 bases, and the junction held 5 bases outside the gene matches. CDR1 LNHNV and CDR2 YYDKDF come from the germline V gene (reference sequence). CDR3 sequence: CATSRDQGAREQFF. The CDR3 DNA follows: TGTGCCACCAGCAGAGATCAGGGGGCAAGGGAGCAGTTCTTC.

The chain links TRBV6-1 to TRBJ1-6, with a possible D match to TRBD1 (5 bases). The germline gives CDR1 MNHNS, CDR2 SASEGT. The CDR3 is 16 residues long. V lost 0 bases to trimming and J lost 7 bases, with 13 bases between them. CDR3 DNA: TGTGCCAGCAGTGAAGCGGGGCAGGGTTTGAATTCACCCCTCCACTTT. Translating it yields CASSEAGQGLNSPLHF.

The V call is TRBV5-1, the J call TRBJ1-1; D is possibly TRBD1 (6 bases). CDR3 length: 15 residues. The germline V gene has CDR1 SGHRS and CDR2 YFSETQ. The V end was cut by 4 bases, the J end by 1 base, with 14 bases between. The CDR3 DNA reads as TGCGCCAGCAGCCCGGGGGGGGCGCCGAACACTGAAGCTTTCTTT. As protein: CASSPGGAPNTEAFF. The whole variable domain, filled in from reference TRBV5-1 and TRBJ1-1, reads KAGVTQTPRYLIKTRGQQVTLSCSPISGHRSVSWYQQTPGQGLQFLFEYFSETQRNKGNFPGRFSGRQFSNSRSEMNVSTLELGDSALYLCASSPGGAPNTEAFFGQGTRLTVV.